This T cell receptor (beta chain) appears in the sequencing data of a study of shared clonotypes between healthy human individuals. Whole-study findings and limits: The sole specimen, blood, was sampled, and tissue repertoires likely differ.

From CD4+ cells came CD45RA+ naive and CD45RA-negative memory subsets. The CDR3 totals 15 residues. Germline-derived CDR1 and CDR2 are SGHRS and YFSETQ. V lost 3 bases, J lost 2 bases, and 4 bases stayed unmatched. A note on this clone: The antigen remains undetermined.

In the authors' workflow: Sequence data from immunoSEQ were junction-only and lacked quality scores; consequently, filtering differed. Here immunoSEQ multiplex PCR was the method, and the copy in TCRdb shows in-frame clones only, minus some. That table gives V, J and clone size, and the DNA gave D and trimming. The data hold 1.6 million or so clones, with approximately 98.5% observed a single time. The chain uses TRBV5-1 and TRBJ2-5; 10 bases are shared with TRBD2. The TCR sequence derives from a man in his thirties or forties in good health. The sequencing sample was made of naive CD4+ T cells sorted from blood. Indicated subset: CD45RA+ positively selected. DNA for the CDR3: TGCGCCAGCAGCTACGGACTAGCGGAGCAAGAGACCCAGTACTTC. Residues: CASSYGLAEQETQYF.